Listed below are T cell receptor beta chains from one sample, sequenced in a study of T cell repertoires in cytomegalovirus infection. For these TCRs, the target antigens are not known. TCRdb passed the reads through MiXCR, listing each CDR3 protein once. The table includes approximately 730,000 distinct CDR3 sequences, 25% to 35% detected once. This material consisted of cultured CD8+ T cells from PBMCs, taken from culture after CMV antigen stimulation. The receptors derive from a human donor in good health (CMV status not recorded). Some clones in this sample may be carry-over from other donors' samples. CDR3s include the opening cysteine and the closing phenylalanine or tryptophan. D genes are given only for firm matches. Size values are once, few and many counts, or a class for expanded clones, and some rows have none.

cdr3_nt cdr3_aa j_call v_call clone_size d_call
TGTGCCAGCAGTTTCGGGGGGCGCGAGACCCAGTACTTC CASSFGGRETQYF TRBJ2-5 TRBV27 many -
TGTGCCAGCAGCTTAGATAGCAGGGGATTGGCAGATACGCAGTATTTT CASSLDSRGLADTQYF TRBJ2-3 TRBV7-6 many -
TGTGCCAGCAGTTTTAGGGGCAGCACTGGAAACACCATATATTTT CASSFRGSTGNTIYF TRBJ1-3 TRBV27 few -
TGTGCCAGCAGCTTACCTACTTCTTTGGGCGTCCCTGGAAACACCATATATTTT CASSLPTSLGVPGNTIYF TRBJ1-3 TRBV7-2 - -
TGCGCCAGCAGCCACTCACTAGCGGGGGAAGAGACCCAGTACTTC CASSHSLAGEETQYF TRBJ2-5 TRBV4-3 - TRBD2
TGCGCCAGCAGTTCAGGGTTTGAGCAGTTCTTC CASSSGFEQFF TRBJ2-1 TRBV5-1 - -
TGTGCCAGCAGCCCCGCCGGGACTAGCTTCAATGAGCAGTTCTTC CASSPAGTSFNEQFF TRBJ2-1 TRBV7-6 many TRBD2
TGTGCCAGCAGTCAAGGGTGGGGCACTGAAGCTTTCTTT CASSQGWGTEAFF TRBJ1-1 TRBV14 many -
TGTGCCAGCAGTTGGCTAGCGTCCTACAATGAGCAGTTCTTC CASSWLASYNEQFF TRBJ2-1 TRBV27 once -
TGCAGTGCCCCGACAGAGGGGCTCGGCTACACCTTC CSAPTEGLGYTF TRBJ1-2 TRBV20-1 - -
TGTGCCAGCAGCGTAACAGGGAAGTCAAAAAACATTCAGTACTTC CASSVTGKSKNIQYF TRBJ2-4 TRBV9 - -
TGTGCCATCAGCATACAGGGGACTAATACCTATGGCTACACCTTC CAISIQGTNTYGYTF TRBJ1-2 TRBV10-3 - TRBD1
TGCAGCGTTTCTGTCTTTGAGTATGGCTACACCTTC CSVSVFEYGYTF TRBJ1-2 TRBV29-1 - -
TGTGCCAGCAGAAATAACGACCTCCTCTATGAGCAGTTCTTC CASRNNDLLYEQFF TRBJ2-1 TRBV28 - -
TGTGCCAGCATGGGGAGTGTTAGCAATCAGCCCCAGCATTTT CASMGSVSNQPQHF TRBJ1-5 TRBV27 - -
TGCAGCGTTGAAGGAGTGGCAGGGGCTGCTTTCGATGGCACTGAAGCTTTCTTT CSVEGVAGAAFDGTEAFF TRBJ1-1 TRBV29-1 few -
TGTGCCAGCAACCCCGAAAAGGGACCTACCAATGAGCAGTTCTTC CASNPEKGPTNEQFF TRBJ2-1 TRBV12-3/TRBV12-4 few -
TGTGCCAGCAGCTTTTTAAAGCGGGGCGAGGGAACTGAAGCTTTCTTT CASSFLKRGEGTEAFF TRBJ1-1 TRBV7-9 many -
TGTGCTAGCAGCCCAGGGACAGGCCTGGGAACCTACGAGCAGTACTTC CASSPGTGLGTYEQYF TRBJ2-7 TRBV7-7 many TRBD1
TGTGCCAGCAGCCCCCCGGGACAGATCACAGATACGCAGTATTTT CASSPPGQITDTQYF TRBJ2-3 TRBV7-4 - TRBD1
TGTGCCAGCAGCGCTAGCGGGGGAGCGGTGGAGACCCAGTACTTC CASSASGGAVETQYF TRBJ2-5 TRBV7-9 many TRBD2
TGTGCCAGCAGCCAAAGACAGGACAATCAGCCCCAGCATTTT CASSQRQDNQPQHF TRBJ1-5 TRBV7-2 many -
TGTGCCACCAGCAGAGATAAAGGGGTGTCTCAGCCCCAGCATTTT CATSRDKGVSQPQHF TRBJ1-5 TRBV15 - -
TGTGCCAGCAGCCCCCACAGGGACGCAGATACGCAGTATTTT CASSPHRDADTQYF TRBJ2-3 TRBV28 few -
TGTGCCAGCAGCTTGAGGGACAGGGGAATAATCGAGCAGTTCTTC CASSLRDRGIIEQFF TRBJ2-1 TRBV5-8 - TRBD1
TGCAGCGTTGGCCTCGCGTCGGCGGGTGGGTACAATGAGCAGTTCTTC CSVGLASAGGYNEQFF TRBJ2-1 TRBV29-1 few -
TGTGCCAGCAGCAAGTTTTTCAGGTCGACTGAAGCTTTCTTT CASSKFFRSTEAFF TRBJ1-1 TRBV27 - -
TGTGCCAGCAGTGAAACCTACTTCGGCACAGATACGCAGTATTTT CASSETYFGTDTQYF TRBJ2-3 TRBV6-1 few -
TGTGCCAGCAGCTCAGGTGCATTGGACAGGGACGAAAAACTGTTTTTT CASSSGALDRDEKLFF TRBJ1-4 TRBV7-9 few TRBD1
TGTGCCAGCAGTTTGAGGAGCGGGGGGGCGAGTACCGGGGAGCTGTTTTTT CASSLRSGGASTGELFF TRBJ2-2 TRBV12-3/TRBV12-4 - TRBD2
TGTGCCAGCAGTTACTCGACACCTGACCCCATTAACTATGGCTACACCTTC CASSYSTPDPINYGYTF TRBJ1-2 TRBV6-5 few -
TGTGCCAGCAGCGGGGGAAGTGGTGCTCCCGGGGAGCTGTTTTTT CASSGGSGAPGELFF TRBJ2-2 TRBV5-4 - -
TGTGCCAGCAGTTACAAGGGGTCGACGCCCTACAATGAGCAGTTCTTC CASSYKGSTPYNEQFF TRBJ2-1 TRBV6-8 - -
TGTGCCGTTAGGGACCGCCTGTCCGGGTTCTTC CAVRDRLSGFF TRBJ2-1 TRBV6-1 once -
TGTGCCAGCAGCGCTTTCGAGGGTAATCAGCCCCAGCATTTT CASSAFEGNQPQHF TRBJ1-5 TRBV12-3/TRBV12-4 - -
TGTGCTAGTGGTCCGCCGGGACAGCACTACGAGCAGTACTTC CASGPPGQHYEQYF TRBJ2-7 TRBV12-5 - TRBD1
TGTGCCAGCAGCCAAGGGGGAATCAATGAGCAGTTCTTC CASSQGGINEQFF TRBJ2-1 TRBV7-9 - -
TGTGCCAGCAGTAGCCTAGCGGCTGGGGCCAACGTCCTGACTTTC CASSSLAAGANVLTF TRBJ2-6 TRBV27 few TRBD2
TGCGCCAGCAGCCAAGCTGGGCTAGCGGGGGGGGCTGGTGAGCAGTTCTTC CASSQAGLAGGAGEQFF TRBJ2-1 TRBV4-1 many TRBD2